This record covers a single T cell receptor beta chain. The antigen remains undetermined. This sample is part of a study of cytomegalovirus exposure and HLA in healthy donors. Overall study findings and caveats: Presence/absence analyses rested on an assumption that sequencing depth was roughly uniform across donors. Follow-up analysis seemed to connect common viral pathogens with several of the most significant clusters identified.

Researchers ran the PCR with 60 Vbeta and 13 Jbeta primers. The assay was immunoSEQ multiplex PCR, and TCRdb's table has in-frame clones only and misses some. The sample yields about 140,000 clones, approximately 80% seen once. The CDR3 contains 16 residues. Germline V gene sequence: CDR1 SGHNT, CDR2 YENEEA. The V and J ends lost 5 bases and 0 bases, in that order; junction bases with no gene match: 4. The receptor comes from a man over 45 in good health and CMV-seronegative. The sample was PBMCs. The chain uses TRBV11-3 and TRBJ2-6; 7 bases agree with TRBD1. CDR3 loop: CASSGRQGSGANVLTF. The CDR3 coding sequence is TGTGCCAGCAGCGGGCGACAGGGCTCTGGGGCCAACGTCCTGACTTTC.